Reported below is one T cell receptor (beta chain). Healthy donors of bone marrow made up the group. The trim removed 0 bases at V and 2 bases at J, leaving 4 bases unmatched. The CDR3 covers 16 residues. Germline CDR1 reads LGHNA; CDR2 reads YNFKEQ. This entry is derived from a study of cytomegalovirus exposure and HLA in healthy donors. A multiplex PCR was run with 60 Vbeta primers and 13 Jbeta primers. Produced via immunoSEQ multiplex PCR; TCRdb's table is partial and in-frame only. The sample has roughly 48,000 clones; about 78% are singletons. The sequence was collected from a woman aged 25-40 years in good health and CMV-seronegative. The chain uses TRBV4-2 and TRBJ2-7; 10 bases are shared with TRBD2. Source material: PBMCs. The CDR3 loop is CASSQESSGGAYEQYF. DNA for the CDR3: TGTGCCAGCAGCCAAGAGTCCAGCGGGGGGGCCTACGAGCAGTACTTC.